What follows are 23 T cell receptor beta chains derived from one specimen sequenced in a study of blood T cell repertoires in COVID-19. Data came from immunoSEQ multiplex PCR; TCRdb stores just in-frame clones and leaves some out. This sample has 250,000 to 350,000 clones, with about 92% found just once. Input material: PBMCs or T cells enriched from blood (not recorded which). These receptors were collected from a woman in her twenties or thirties who had recovered from COVID-19.

This clone has a handful of counts. This chain connects TRBV7-2 to TRBJ2-7; perhaps TRBD2 as D (5 bases). Germline CDR1 reads SGHTA; CDR2 reads FQGNSA. Trimming left V 5 bases short and J 0 bases short, with 11 bases between. CDR3 length: 14 residues. The CDR3 DNA sequence: TGTGCCAGCAGCCTAATGGACTCCTCCTACGAGCAGTACTTC. It specifies CASSLMDSSYEQYF.

The chain is built from TRBV4-3 and TRBJ1-2, with a possible D match to TRBD1 (5 bases). This CDR3 is built from 14 residues. Germline CDR1 and CDR2: LGHNA and YSLEER. Trimming left V 1 base short and J 5 bases short, with 11 bases between. CDR3 loop: CASSQGWGTYGYTF. CDR3 DNA sequence: TGCGCCAGCAGCCAAGGGTGGGGGACTTATGGCTACACCTTC.

This chain uses TRBV6-5 with TRBJ1-6, with 7 positions matching TRBD1. After removal of 5 bases from V and 10 bases from J, the junction contained 11 bases not matched to a gene. Per the germline V gene, CDR1 is MNHEY and CDR2 is SVGAGI. The CDR3 has 15 residues. The CDR3: CASSLSGTVGSPLHF. As DNA, the CDR3 is TGTGCCAGCAGTCTATCCGGGACAGTTGGATCACCCCTCCACTTT.

The V call is TRBV29-1, the J call TRBJ1-4; no firm D call. The germline V gene encodes CDR1 SQVTM and CDR2 ANQGSEA. Trimming stripped 5 bases from V and 8 bases from J, with 18 bases between. This CDR3 has 14 amino acids. This CDR3 is CSVSQAGMLEKLFF. The CDR3 DNA is TGCAGCGTTTCGCAGGCAGGCATGCTCGAAAAACTGTTTTTT.

The rearrangement links TRBV14 to TRBJ2-3; 7 bases match TRBD2. Germline assignment: CDR1 SGHDN and CDR2 FVKESK. The CDR3 length is 15 residues. Trimming cost V 2 bases and J 2 bases; bases outside gene matches: 4. CDR3 sequence: CASSQLRGFTDTQYF. The CDR3 nucleotides are TGTGCCAGCAGCCAATTGCGGGGGTTCACAGATACGCAGTATTTT.

The sample holds one count of this clone. The chain is built from TRBV5-1 and TRBJ2-5; possible D gene TRBD1, 5 bases. This CDR3 contains 13 residues. Trimming pared 2 bases from V and 4 bases from J, leaving 9 bases between. Germline CDR1 and CDR2: SGHRS and YFSETQ. The CDR3 protein is CASSLRQLETQYF. The CDR3 DNA reads TGCGCCAGCAGCTTAAGACAGCTAGAGACCCAGTACTTC.

The chain carries TRBV6-2 or TRBV6-3 and TRBJ2-5; a weak D match, TRBD2 (6 bases). The V gene lost 5 bases and the J gene lost 1 base, with 14 bases spanning the gap. In germline, CDR1 is MNHEY, CDR2 SVGEGT. The CDR3 totals 15 residues. CDR3 residues: CASSEAAGSQETQYF. The CDR3 coding sequence is TGTGCCAGCAGTGAGGCGGCGGGATCCCAAGAGACCCAGTACTTC.

The V gene is TRBV4-1, the J gene TRBJ1-6; TRBD1 might be the D (5 bases). CDR3 length equals 13 residues. The V and J ends lost 5 bases and 4 bases respectively, with 6 bases between them. Per germline, CDR1 MGHRA and CDR2 YSYEKL. This CDR3 reads CASSGAYNSPLHF. CDR3 coding DNA: TGCGCCAGCAGCGGGGCTTATAATTCACCCCTCCACTTT.

J is TRBJ1-5 and V is TRBV19; D perhaps matches TRBD1 (6 bases). Germline V gene data show CDR1 as LNHDA and CDR2 as SQIVND (reference sequence). The CDR3 length is 15 residues. The V end was cut by 2 bases, the J end by 3 bases, with 11 bases between. The CDR3 coding sequence is TGTGCCAGTAGTATAACTGGGACAATCAATCAGCCCCAGCATTTT. This sequence encodes CASSITGTINQPQHF.

This chain connects TRBV7-2 to TRBJ1-3; 7 nucleotides agree with TRBD1. With 2 bases clipped from V and 1 base from J, the junction kept 5 bases outside the gene matches. Germline loops: CDR1 SGHTA, CDR2 FQGNSA. The CDR3 loop spans 16 amino acids. The CDR3 here is CASSLRGTESGNTIYF. The CDR3 DNA follows: TGTGCCAGCAGCTTACGGGGGACAGAATCTGGAAACACCATATATTTT.

V and J are TRBV25-1 and TRBJ2-2; TRBD2 matches 8 bases. CDR1 is MGHDK, CDR2 SYGVNS, per germline. V lost 6 bases to trimming and J lost 11 bases; unmatched junction nucleotides: 8. CDR3 length equals 13 residues. CDR3 protein: CASSDGLAKELFF. CDR3 bases: TGTGCCAGCAGCGACGGACTAGCCAAAGAGCTGTTTTTT.

The chain carries TRBV5-4 and TRBJ2-2; D uncertain. Deletions cut 4 bases from V and 7 bases from J, with 14 bases between. CDR1 is SGHNT, CDR2 YYREEE, per germline (reference sequence). The CDR3 length is 14 residues. For the CDR3, the DNA is TGTGCCAGCAGCCCCGAGGTCCTAGGCGGGGAGCTGTTTTTT. Amino acids: CASSPEVLGGELFF. Variable domain in full (rest from reference TRBV5-4 and TRBJ2-2): ETGVTQSPTHLIKTRGQQVTLRCSSQSGHNTVSWYQQALGQGPQFIFQYYREEENGRGNFPPRFSGLQFPNYSSELNVNALELDDSALYLCASSPEVLGGELFFGEGSRLTVL.

The J gene is TRBJ2-7, the V gene TRBV12-3 or TRBV12-4; perhaps TRBD1 as D (6 bases). The ends were cut back, 6 bases at V and 6 bases at J, with 15 bases in the middle. This CDR3 is 13 amino acids long. In nucleotides, the CDR3 is TGTGCCAGCAGGCTCGCAGGGGTACCCGAGCAGTACTTC. Amino acids: CASRLAGVPEQYF.

The V gene is TRBV15, the J gene TRBJ1-1, with TRBD1 as a possible D gene (6 bases). V shed 3 bases and J shed 3 bases, with 14 bases lying between them. The CDR3 sequence is 15 residues long. Germline V gene data show CDR1 as LNHNV and CDR2 as YYDKDF (reference sequence). CDR3 loop: CATSREGGADTEAFF. CDR3 sequence (DNA): TGTGCCACCAGCAGGGAGGGGGGGGCGGACACTGAAGCTTTCTTT.

CDR3 nucleotide sequence: TGTGCCAGTATAGGCCGGGGGAGCACCGGGGAGCTGTTTTTT. Its translation is CASIGRGSTGELFF. V is TRBV19 and J is TRBJ2-2; D might be TRBD2 (6 bases). CDR3 size: 14 residues. The V and J ends lost 7 bases and 4 bases respectively, with 13 bases between them. The germline V gene has CDR1 LNHDA and CDR2 SQIVND (reference sequence).

The genes are TRBV5-4 and TRBJ2-1; 9 bases map to TRBD1. V lost 5 bases and J lost 8; bases outside the gene matches: 14. Germline-derived CDR1 and CDR2 are SGHNT and YYREEE (reference sequence). The CDR3 sequence is 16 residues long. The CDR3: CASRGSGTGQFDEQFF. CDR3 nucleotides: TGTGCCAGCAGGGGCTCGGGGACAGGGCAATTCGATGAGCAGTTCTTC.

This clone was seen once. The rearrangement joins TRBV28 to TRBJ1-4; 11 bases line up with TRBD1. After removal of 10 bases from V and 0 bases from J, the junction contained 4 bases not matched to a gene. Looked up from germline, CDR1 is MDHEN and CDR2 is SYDVKM. CDR3 length equals 15 residues. The CDR3, as DNA: TGTGCCACCCGGACAGGGGGCTCAACTAATGAAAAACTGTTTTTT. This gives the protein CATRTGGSTNEKLFF.

The CDR3 region is CASSIGVTEAFF. Here the CDR3 DNA reads TGTGCCAGTAGTATCGGGGTTACTGAAGCTTTCTTT. The chain carries TRBV19 and TRBJ1-1; no clear D. Trimming took off 3 bases at V and 5 bases at J, with 7 bases between the two ends. Germline CDR1 and CDR2: LNHDA and SQIVND (reference sequence). The CDR3 is 12 amino acids.

The rearrangement uses TRBV19 and TRBJ1-1; D is possibly TRBD1 (6 bases). Per the germline V gene, CDR1 is LNHDA and CDR2 is SQIVND (reference sequence). CDR3 length: 14 amino acids. V was cut by 4 bases and J by 4 bases, with 13 bases left in between. For the CDR3, the DNA is TGTGCCAGTAGTACCCTTACAGGGTTCACTGAAGCTTTCTTT. As protein: CASSTLTGFTEAFF.

V usage is TRBV28 and J usage is TRBJ2-2; a possible D gene is TRBD1 (6 bases). The CDR3 is 16 amino acids. Germline CDR1 is MDHEN and CDR2 is SYDVKM. Trimming took 7 bases from V and 2 from J, leaving 17 bases between them. The chain's CDR3 is CASTARGLLNTGELFF. CDR3 DNA sequence: TGTGCCAGCACCGCCAGGGGCCTCCTTAACACCGGGGAGCTGTTTTTT.

The V gene is TRBV6-2 or TRBV6-3, the J gene TRBJ2-7; TRBD2 matches at 7 bases. The V gene's germline CDR1 is MNHEY and CDR2 SVGEGT. V lost 6 bases to trimming and J lost 3 bases; unmatched junction nucleotides: 11. CDR3 length: 15 residues. The CDR3 nucleotides are TGTGCCAGCAGCGCCGCTAGCGCGGGGGACTACGAGCAGTACTTC. Its protein product is CASSAASAGDYEQYF.

The chain has TRBV9 and TRBJ2-1; the match to TRBD2 covers 12 bases. The CDR3 is 15 amino acids. The J segment lost 9 bases and the V segment lost 4 bases, leaving 8 bases of the junction unmatched. Looked up from germline, CDR1 is SGDLS and CDR2 is YYNGEE. CDR3 nucleotides: TGTGCCAGCAGCCCCAGACTAGCGGGGGCGCCTGAGCAGTTCTTC. This gives the protein CASSPRLAGAPEQFF.

The chain carries TRBV5-5 and TRBJ2-7; D is uncertain. Germline-derived CDR1 and CDR2 are SGHKS and YYEKEE (reference sequence). This CDR3 comprises 13 residues. V gave up 0 bases and J gave up 1 base, with 5 bases separating them. The CDR3 coding sequence is TGTGCCAGCAGCTTGGCCCCGTCCTACGAGCAGTACTTC. Translation: CASSLAPSYEQYF.